There are many counts of the clone carrying this T cell receptor (beta chain). As yet, its antigen is unknown. This sample was included in a study of T cell repertoires in cytomegalovirus infection. TCRdb ran MiXCR on the reads and lists one entry per CDR3 protein. The sample carries 450,000 to 600,000 distinct CDR3 sequences, around 11% recorded once. Study conclusions and caveats: Ex vivo, HLA-C-restricted CMV-specific TCR beta clonotypes prevailed over the rest of the response.

V was shortened by 4 bases and J by 2 bases, with 17 bases between the two germline ends. The CDR3 sequence is 16 residues long. Germline values: CDR1 LGHNA, CDR2 YNFKEQ. The sequenced sample was PBMCs. The clonotype originates from a human donor in good health (CMV status not recorded). Some clones in this sample may be carry-over from other donors' samples. The V call is TRBV4-2, the J call TRBJ1-2, with D unresolved. The CDR3: CASSPTYRGPNYGYTF. CDR3 coding DNA: TGTGCCAGCAGCCCAACTTACAGAGGTCCAAACTATGGCTACACCTTC.